This TCR beta chain is from a study of prognosis after radiotherapy for stage I lung cancer. The TCR beta CDR3 region was amplified from genomic DNA, with two rounds of multiplex PCR being used for the amplification. Primers specific to each TRBV and TRBJ gene drove first-round PCR. TCRdb independently ran MiXCR on the multiplex PCR reads; one entry per CDR3 protein. The table records 30,000 or so distinct CDR3 sequences, 25% to 35% of them present only once. The CDR3 length is 14 residues. Germline CDR1 reads MRHNA; CDR2 reads SNTAGT. Deletions cut 5 bases from V and 4 bases from J, with 14 bases between. This clonotype qualifies as medium-sized (0.01 to 0.1%).

The rearrangement uses TRBV6-4 and TRBJ1-2; D may be TRBD1 (6 bases). The origin of this receptor is a donor older than 45 with non-small cell lung cancer. The sample here was PBMCs, taken before or after stereotactic body radiation therapy (not recorded which). CDR3 residues: CASSYYQGSYGYTF. As DNA, the CDR3 is TGTGCCAGCAGTTACTATCAGGGGTCCTATGGCTACACCTTC.